The entry below describes one T cell receptor beta chain. What it binds is unknown. The data stem from a study of cytomegalovirus exposure and HLA in healthy donors. Amplification used 60 Vbeta primers and 13 Jbeta primers. Libraries were prepared by immunoSEQ multiplex PCR; TCRdb keeps only in-frame clonotypes and omits some of them. The repertoire has about 140,000 clones, over 70% of them found once; the top ten carry 4.5%. V gave up 3 bases and J gave up 3 bases; unmatched junction bases: 5. The CDR3 has 16 amino acids. Looked up from germline, CDR1 is SGHVS and CDR2 is FNYEAQ. The study's findings and limits: In vitro checks showed that a few CMV-associated chains really do target CMV antigens. In an earlier analysis, productive rearrangement rates for most beta V segments clustered near 87% or 30%.

This TCR was recovered from a man aged 40-55 years in good health and CMV-seronegative. The chain carries TRBV7-6 and TRBJ2-5; TRBD2 matches at 12 bases. The sequencing input was PBMCs. The CDR3 protein is CASSFRLAGGKETQYF. The CDR3 DNA reads as TGTGCCAGCAGCTTTCGGCTAGCGGGGGGGAAAGAGACCCAGTACTTC.